These T cell receptor beta chains were read from a single sample in a study of blood T cell repertoires in COVID-19. Sequencing was performed with immunoSEQ multiplex PCR; in TCRdb, only in-frame clones are kept and a portion is missing. The sample shows under 85,000 clones, roughly 82% of them seen only once. Sequencing input: peripheral blood. The receptor source for this set is a middle-aged man with acute or convalescent COVID-19. Both conserved end residues are part of each CDR3. A D gene is named only where the DNA matches it firmly. Not every row has a clone size; where given, it reads once, few, many or a size class.

j_call: TRBJ2-5
clone_size: once
v_call: TRBV9
d_call: -
cdr3_aa: CASSEGDPETQYF
cdr3_nt: TGTGCCAGCAGCGAGGGGGACCCAGAGACCCAGTACTTC

j_call: TRBJ2-3
clone_size: -
v_call: TRBV19
d_call: -
cdr3_aa: CASRMAGVSTDTQYF
cdr3_nt: TGTGCCAGTAGAATGGCCGGGGTCAGCACAGATACGCAGTATTTT

j_call: TRBJ1-2
clone_size: -
v_call: TRBV6-2/TRBV6-3
d_call: -
cdr3_aa: CASSFVDGTTF
cdr3_nt: TGTGCCAGCAGTTTTGTCGACGGGACTACCTTC

j_call: TRBJ1-2
clone_size: once
v_call: TRBV3-1/TRBV3-2
d_call: -
cdr3_aa: CASSPGGSNYGYTF
cdr3_nt: TGTGCCAGCAGTCCCGGAGGGAGTAACTATGGCTACACCTTC

j_call: TRBJ2-5
clone_size: -
v_call: TRBV5-5
d_call: TRBD2
cdr3_aa: CASSPLLAGQETQYF
cdr3_nt: TGTGCCAGCAGCCCCCTACTAGCGGGCCAAGAGACCCAGTACTTC

j_call: TRBJ2-7
clone_size: -
v_call: TRBV7-8
d_call: TRBD1
cdr3_aa: CASSLEGQGAYEQYF
cdr3_nt: TGTGCCAGCAGCTTAGAAGGCCAGGGGGCCTACGAGCAGTACTTC

j_call: TRBJ2-7
clone_size: -
v_call: TRBV30
d_call: -
cdr3_aa: CAWSVPGYEQYF
cdr3_nt: TGTGCCTGGAGTGTACCAGGCTACGAGCAGTACTTC

j_call: TRBJ1-5
clone_size: -
v_call: TRBV6-2/TRBV6-3
d_call: -
cdr3_aa: CASSPGTDQHF
cdr3_nt: TGTGCCAGCAGTCCCGGGACTGACCAGCATTTT

j_call: TRBJ2-5
clone_size: -
v_call: TRBV11-2
d_call: TRBD1
cdr3_aa: CASSRNRGRIGETQYF
cdr3_nt: TGTGCCAGCAGCCGAAACAGGGGACGGATCGGAGAGACCCAGTACTTC

j_call: TRBJ1-2
clone_size: -
v_call: TRBV6-5
d_call: -
cdr3_aa: CASRASANYGYTF
cdr3_nt: TGTGCCAGCAGGGCTTCAGCTAACTATGGCTACACCTTC

j_call: TRBJ1-2
clone_size: -
v_call: TRBV19
d_call: -
cdr3_aa: CASSEPSTNYGYTF
cdr3_nt: TGTGCCAGTAGCGAGCCTTCTACTAACTATGGCTACACCTTC

j_call: TRBJ2-1
clone_size: -
v_call: TRBV28
d_call: TRBD2
cdr3_aa: CASRLPGGGPYNEQFF
cdr3_nt: TGTGCCAGCAGACTACCCGGCGGGGGTCCCTACAATGAGCAGTTCTTC

j_call: TRBJ1-4
clone_size: few
v_call: TRBV6-6
d_call: -
cdr3_aa: CASSYSGGDNEKLFF
cdr3_nt: TGTGCCAGCAGTTACTCTGGCGGTGATAATGAAAAACTGTTTTTT

j_call: TRBJ2-7
clone_size: few
v_call: TRBV3-1/TRBV3-2
d_call: TRBD1
cdr3_aa: CASSIGQGDYEQYF
cdr3_nt: TGTGCCAGCAGCATCGGACAGGGGGACTACGAGCAGTACTTC

j_call: TRBJ2-2
clone_size: -
v_call: TRBV7-9
d_call: -
cdr3_aa: CASSRDTGELFF
cdr3_nt: TGTGCCAGCAGCCGGGACACCGGGGAGCTGTTTTTT

j_call: TRBJ1-3
clone_size: -
v_call: TRBV7-2
d_call: -
cdr3_aa: CASSLVQGANTIYF
cdr3_nt: TGTGCCAGCAGCTTAGTGCAGGGCGCAAACACCATATATTTT

j_call: TRBJ1-5
clone_size: -
v_call: TRBV10-2
d_call: -
cdr3_aa: CASSENTNQPQHF
cdr3_nt: TGCGCCAGCAGTGAGAACACCAATCAGCCCCAGCATTTT

j_call: TRBJ1-2
clone_size: -
v_call: TRBV6-1
d_call: -
cdr3_aa: CASSEGGSSYGYTF
cdr3_nt: TGTGCCAGCAGTGAAGGCGGCTCTAGCTATGGCTACACCTTC